This T cell receptor beta chain was sequenced in a study of shared clonotypes between healthy human individuals. TCRdb's copy holds only in-frame clones and misses some; the assay was immunoSEQ multiplex PCR. This sample has hundreds of thousands of clones, with about two thirds found just once. In the case of this clone: The same CDR3 arises from other DNA sequences in this sample as well.

CD4+ cell separation produced CD45RA+ naive and CD45RA-negative memory subsets. V dropped 1 base and J dropped 4 bases, with 7 bases sitting between them. The CDR3 spans 14 residues. Per germline, CDR1 LNHDA and CDR2 SQIVND (reference sequence). This sequence was found in a woman between 25 and 40 years old in good health. V is TRBV19 and J is TRBJ2-2, with D unclear. Material: memory CD4+ T cells sorted from blood. Indicated subset: CD45RA-negative fraction. In nucleotides, the CDR3 is TGTGCCAGTAGTATAGCTCTTGTCACCGGGGAGCTGTTTTTT. Protein sequence: CASSIALVTGELFF.